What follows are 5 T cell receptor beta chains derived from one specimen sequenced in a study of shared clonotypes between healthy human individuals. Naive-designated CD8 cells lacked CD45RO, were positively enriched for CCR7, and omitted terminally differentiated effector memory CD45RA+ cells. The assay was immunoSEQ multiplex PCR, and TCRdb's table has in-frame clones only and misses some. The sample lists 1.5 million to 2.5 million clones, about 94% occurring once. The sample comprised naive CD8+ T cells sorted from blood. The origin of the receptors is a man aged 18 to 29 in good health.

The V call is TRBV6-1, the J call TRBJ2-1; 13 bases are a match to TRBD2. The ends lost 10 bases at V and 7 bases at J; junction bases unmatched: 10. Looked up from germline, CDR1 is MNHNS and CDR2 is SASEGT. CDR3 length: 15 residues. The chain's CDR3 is CATIPGLAGYNEQFF. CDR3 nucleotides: TGTGCCACCATCCCGGGACTAGCGGGATATAATGAGCAGTTCTTC.

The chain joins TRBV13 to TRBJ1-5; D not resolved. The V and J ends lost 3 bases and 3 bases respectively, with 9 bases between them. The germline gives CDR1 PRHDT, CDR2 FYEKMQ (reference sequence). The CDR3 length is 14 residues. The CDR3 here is CASSFNGFNQPQHF. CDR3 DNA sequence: TGTGCCAGCAGCTTCAACGGTTTCAATCAGCCCCAGCATTTT.

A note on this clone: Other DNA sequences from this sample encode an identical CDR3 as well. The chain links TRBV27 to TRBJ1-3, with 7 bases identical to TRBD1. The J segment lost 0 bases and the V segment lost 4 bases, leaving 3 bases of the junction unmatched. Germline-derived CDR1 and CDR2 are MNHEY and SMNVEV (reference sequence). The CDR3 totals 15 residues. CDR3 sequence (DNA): TGTGCCAGCAGTTCCTCAGGGGGCTCTGGAAACACCATATATTTT. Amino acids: CASSSSGGSGNTIYF.

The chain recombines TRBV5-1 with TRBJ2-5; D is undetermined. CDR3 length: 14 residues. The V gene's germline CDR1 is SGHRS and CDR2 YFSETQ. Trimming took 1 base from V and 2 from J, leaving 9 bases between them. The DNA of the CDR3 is TGCGCCAGCAGCTTGTTCTTAGGACAAGAGACCCAGTACTTC. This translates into CASSLFLGQETQYF.

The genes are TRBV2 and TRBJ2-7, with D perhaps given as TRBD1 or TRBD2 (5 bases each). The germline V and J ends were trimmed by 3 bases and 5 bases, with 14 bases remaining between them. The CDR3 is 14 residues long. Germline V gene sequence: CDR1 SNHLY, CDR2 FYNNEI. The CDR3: CASSDDRGPNEQYF. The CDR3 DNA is TGTGCCAGCAGTGACGATCGGGGACCGAACGAGCAGTACTTC.